Shown below are 7 T cell receptor beta chains from a single sample sequenced in a study of immune characterization of retroperitoneal liposarcoma. Each CDR3 protein gets one entry after TCRdb re-called the PCR reads with MiXCR. The data hold roughly 9,300 distinct CDR3 sequences, with around 37% observed a single time. Sequenced: tumor tissue. Receptors originate from a female donor with retroperitoneal liposarcoma.

This clonotype was detected only a few times. The CDR3 sequence: CASSYSGDRAYEQFF. The CDR3 DNA is TGTGCCAGCAGTTACTCGGGGGACAGGGCCTACGAGCAGTTCTTC. The rearrangement uses TRBV6-6 and TRBJ2-1; 9 bases line up with TRBD1. Trimming cost V 0 bases and J 10 bases; bases outside gene matches: 7. The CDR3 is 15 residues long. Germline V gene sequence: CDR1 MNHNY, CDR2 SVGAGI (reference sequence).

The chain couples TRBV6-1 to TRBJ2-5; 9 bases are a match to TRBD1. The end of the DNA fits TRBJ2-1 better, so the J call may be wrong. Per germline, CDR1 MNHNS and CDR2 SASEGT. The CDR3 length is 14 residues. The CDR3 sequence: CASRSGTGLVRQFF. CDR3 DNA sequence: TGTGCCAGCAGGTCCGGGACAGGGCTCGTTAGGCAGTTCTTC.

In its sample, this clonotype is medium-sized. V and J are TRBV7-3 and TRBJ2-1, with no clear D. The CDR3 contains 15 residues. Trimming left V 2 bases short and J 2 bases short, with 10 bases between. Germline V gives CDR1 SGHTA, CDR2 FQGTGA. The CDR3 sequence is CASSLDNGAYNEQFF. CDR3 sequence (DNA): TGTGCCAGCAGCTTAGACAATGGGGCCTACAATGAGCAGTTCTTC.

This clonotype showed up just a few times. The chain has TRBV27 and TRBJ2-3; 7 nucleotides agree with TRBD2. The CDR3 is 16 amino acids. Trimming took 6 bases from V and 3 from J; bases not matched to a gene: 12. The germline CDR1 and CDR2 sequences are MNHEY and SMNVEV (reference sequence). The CDR3 bases are TGTGCCAGCAGCCCCCGGAGGGGCGGGGGTACAGATACGCAGTATTTT. Protein: CASSPRRGGGTDTQYF.

This clonotype was counted a few times. J is TRBJ2-5 and V is TRBV25-1; 9 bases map to TRBD1. Trimming at V came to 5 bases and at J to 1 base, leaving 11 bases not matched to a gene. CDR3 length: 17 amino acids. Germline CDR1 is MGHDK and CDR2 is SYGVNS. CDR3 in DNA: TGTGCCAGCAGTTCGAACAGGGGGCACGATACCCAAGAGACCCAGTACTTC. Protein sequence: CASSSNRGHDTQETQYF.

This clonotype was seen a handful of times. The chain recombines TRBV6-1 with TRBJ2-1; D ambiguous. Judging by the DNA end, TRBJ2-7 fits better; the J call may be wrong. The CDR3 has 13 amino acids. Germline CDR1 reads MNHNS; CDR2 reads SASEGT. The CDR3 spells CASSELTSGEQYF. Written as DNA, the CDR3 is TGTGCCAGCAGTGAACTCACTTCCGGGGAGCAGTACTTC.

This clonotype is deemed medium-sized (0.01 to 0.1%). The gene calls are TRBV6-6 and TRBJ2-1; 12 nucleotides align to TRBD2. Per germline, CDR1 MNHNY and CDR2 SVGAGI (reference sequence). This CDR3 region has 16 residues. Unmatched junction bases numbered 9, after V lost 2 bases and J lost 10 bases. This CDR3 is CASSYSGLAGGGEQFF. The CDR3 DNA reads as TGTGCCAGCAGTTACAGTGGTCTAGCGGGAGGGGGGGAGCAGTTCTTC.